This note documents a single TCR beta chain sequence. Its binding antigen is unknown. Base quality data are lacking; no much larger clone is found one base away. The CDR3, cysteine through phenylalanine, is 18 amino acids long. This entry keeps only the CDR3 DNA: 54 bases, framed from base 1. CDR1 and CDR2 were assigned from the germline V gene as LGHNA and YNFKEQ. V and J are trimmed by 1 base and 5 bases, and the gene matches miss 10 bases of the junction. TCRbeta CDR3 regions were amplified from genomic DNA by means of the immunoSEQ Assay, a bias-controlled multiplex PCR. In the original analysis: The number of nucleated cells in each sample was estimated from the amplification of reference gene primers within the assay. Sequence reads were collapsed and filtered to measure the absolute abundance of every unique TCRbeta CDR3 rearrangement. Productive Simpson clonality was computed per sample as the square root of Simpson's diversity index over productive rearrangements. The table was pulled from immuneACCESS by TCRdb, which kept in-frame rearrangements only. Such tables lose some clones; where checked, under half of the loss comes from unresolved V genes, and the rest has no known cause. That table is the source of V, J and clone size, and D and trimming were worked out from the DNA. Across this sample there are approximately 300,000 clones, with roughly 88% seen only once. The ten largest clonotypes hold around 1.5% of the sample.

Whole blood was collected in K2EDTA tubes by collaborating institutions according to the institutions' own protocols. Collaborator samples were shipped for TCRbeta analysis as frozen whole blood, isolated PBMCs, or DNA extracted from either sample type. The data were obtained in a study of blood T cell repertoires in COVID-19 (dated by TCRdb to between 2020 and 2021). A note on the overall study: The collaborator samples originated in the United States, Italy and Spain and spanned the acute and convalescent phases of COVID-19. The material from the prospective study consisted of cDNA or gDNA derived from T cells, B-cell-depleted T cells, or PBMCs. The dataset comprised deeply sampled blood TCRbeta repertoires from subjects exposed to, actively infected with, or recovered from COVID-19. The repertoires were made available in a free public database intended to serve as a resource for research on the immune response to SARS-CoV-2. Samples were obtained from the ongoing ImmuneRACE study (first 160 participants) and from approximately 1,200 subjects provided by 6 global collaborators. Nearly every sample came with metadata listing a de-identified subject ID, COVID-19 status, age in years and sex. HLA class I and class II types, where available, came from metadata supplied by the sample provider rather than from assay-based typing. General conclusions and limits of the study: How much clinical and demographic metadata was included differed by source and by participant, and the metadata was provided uncurated.

Rearrangement joined TRBV4-2 to TRBJ2-5; the central 13 bases match TRBD2. This TCR derives from a woman between 50 and 59 years old with acute or convalescent COVID-19. Specimen: peripheral blood. DNA sequence: TGTGCCAGCAGCCAAGGGGGGACTAGCGGGATGAAAACGGAGACCCAGTACTTC. This is translated as CASSQGGTSGMKTETQYF.